Shown below are 32 T cell receptor beta chains from a single sample sequenced in a study of cytomegalovirus exposure and HLA in healthy donors. Use of 60 Vbeta and 13 Jbeta primers characterized the PCR. Profiled with immunoSEQ multiplex PCR; TCRdb holds only in-frame clones, not every one. The sample lists over 150,000 clones; around 80% were seen once. What was sequenced was PBMCs. These TCRs come from a woman aged 40 to 50 in good health and CMV-seronegative.

The gene calls are TRBV29-1 and TRBJ1-2; D is undetermined. The CDR3 has 11 residues. The germline CDR1 and CDR2 sequences are SQVTM and ANQGSEA. CDR3 protein: CITLGVDGYTF. DNA for the CDR3: TGCATCACTCTCGGGGTGGACGGCTACACCTTC.

CDR3 amino acids: CASSLDRRGGELFF. CDR3 bases: TGCGCCAGCAGCTTGGACCGGAGAGGCGGGGAGCTGTTTTTT. The rearrangement uses TRBV5-1 and TRBJ2-2; no clear D. Germline V CDR1 and CDR2: SGHRS, YFSETQ. The ends were cut back, 0 bases at V and 7 bases at J, with 10 bases in the middle. CDR3 size: 14 residues.

The CDR3: CASSLGQGKNTEAFF. CDR3 in DNA: TGCGCCAGCAGCTTGGGTCAGGGGAAAAACACTGAAGCTTTCTTT. The rearrangement joins TRBV5-1 to TRBJ1-1; the D gene is possibly TRBD1 (6 bases). V shed 0 bases and J shed 2 bases, with 11 bases lying between them. There are 15 residues in the CDR3. CDR1 SGHRS and CDR2 YFSETQ come from the germline V gene.

The CDR3 sequence: CAISERTRNNEQFF. For the CDR3, the DNA is TGTGCCATCAGTGAGAGGACACGAAACAATGAGCAGTTCTTC. This chain uses TRBV10-3 with TRBJ2-1, with a weak D call TRBD1 (5 bases). Trimming cost V 2 bases and J 5 bases, with 10 bases left between them. The CDR3 runs 14 residues. Germline CDR1 reads ENHRY; CDR2 reads SYGVKD.

CDR3 protein: CASSSSQGGYTF. Written as DNA, the CDR3 is TGTGCCAGCAGTTCTTCACAGGGTGGCTACACCTTC. The chain recombines TRBV28 with TRBJ1-2; tentatively, D is TRBD1 (6 bases). V dropped 4 bases and J dropped 7 bases, with 10 bases sitting between them. CDR1 is MDHEN and CDR2 is SYDVKM in the germline V gene. The length of the CDR3 is 12 residues.

V is TRBV29-1 and J is TRBJ2-7; D is possibly TRBD2 (5 bases). CDR1 and CDR2 from the germline V gene are SQVTM and ANQGSEA. The CDR3 length is 11 residues. Between the trimmed V and J ends, which lost 6 bases and 2 bases, there was a span of 8 bases. CDR3 region: CSVTGTYEQYF. In DNA, the CDR3 is TGCAGCGTGACCGGGACCTACGAGCAGTACTTC.

The genes are TRBV6-5 and TRBJ2-3; D not certain. The CDR3 extends over 14 amino acids. Germline assignment: CDR1 MNHEY and CDR2 SVGAGI. V shed 2 bases and J shed 3 bases, with 9 bases lying between them. The CDR3: CASSYTTLTDTQYF. CDR3 sequence (DNA): TGTGCCAGCAGTTACACAACGCTTACAGATACGCAGTATTTT.

This clone was counted between two and nine times. The V gene is TRBV6-6, the J gene TRBJ1-1, with D possibly TRBD1 on 6 matching bases. The CDR3 is made up of 13 amino acids. Trimming shortened V by 6 bases and J by 4 bases, and 12 bases separated the two germline ends. CDR1 and CDR2 (germline): MNHNY, SVGAGI (reference sequence). Here the CDR3 reads CASRHRDRTEAFF. The CDR3 DNA sequence: TGTGCCAGCAGACACAGGGATCGCACTGAAGCTTTCTTT.

CDR3 DNA sequence: TGTGCCAGCAGTTACACCAGGTTGAGCTCCTACGAGCAGTACTTC. It is translated as CASSYTRLSSYEQYF. The chain employs TRBV6-5 and TRBJ2-7; D remains ambiguous. This CDR3 comprises 15 residues. Trimming cost V 2 bases and J 0 bases, with 11 bases left between them. From germline, CDR1 is MNHEY and CDR2 SVGAGI.

This clone appeared once. V and J are TRBV11-3 and TRBJ1-3; D call uncertain. The CDR3 extends over 14 amino acids. Looked up from germline, CDR1 is SGHNT and CDR2 is YENEEA. Trimming took off 2 bases at V and 0 bases at J, with 5 bases between the two ends. CDR3 in amino acids: CASSLSFSGNTIYF. The CDR3 DNA follows: TGTGCCAGCAGCTTAAGCTTCTCTGGAAACACCATATATTTT.

In DNA form, the CDR3 reads TGCGCCAGCAGCTGGACAGGGGCTCGAGGGGCTGAAGCTTTCTTT. Translation: CASSWTGARGAEAFF. This chain uses TRBV5-1 with TRBJ1-1; TRBD1 matches 9 bases. J lost 6 bases, V lost 3 bases, and 9 bases had no gene match. The CDR3 sequence is 15 residues long. CDR1 and CDR2 (germline): SGHRS, YFSETQ.

V gene TRBV10-3 combines with J gene TRBJ1-1; 7 nucleotides agree with TRBD1. The CDR3 covers 13 residues. Germline trimming cut 6 bases from V and 5 bases from J; bases unmatched to any gene: 6. Germline lookup yields CDR1 ENHRY and CDR2 SYGVKD. The CDR3 region is CAISSTQGTEAFF. The CDR3 region has the DNA TGTGCCATCAGCTCTACACAGGGGACTGAAGCTTTCTTT.

This clone has only a few counts. CDR3 sequence: CASSEHYNEQFF. The CDR3 DNA reads TGCGCCAGCAGTGAGCATTACAATGAGCAGTTCTTC. This chain uses TRBV10-2 with TRBJ2-1; D gene ambiguous. The ends were cut back, 2 bases at V and 4 bases at J, with 3 bases in the middle. Germline V gene lookup returns CDR1 WSHSY and CDR2 SAAADI. The CDR3 is 12 residues long.

V and J are TRBV5-6 and TRBJ2-3, with 10 bases identical to TRBD2. The CDR3 extends over 16 amino acids. The ends lost 2 bases at V and 6 bases at J; junction bases unmatched: 9. The germline gives CDR1 SGHDT, CDR2 YYEEEE. The CDR3 DNA follows: TGTGCCAGCAGCTTAAGCGGGGGGGCCTTAGCGGATACGCAGTATTTT. Translating gives CASSLSGGALADTQYF. The variable domain in full, with the rest retrieved from reference TRBV5-6 and TRBJ2-3, is DAGVTQSPTHLIKTRGQQVTLRCSPKSGHDTVSWYQQALGQGPQFIFQYYEEEERQRGNFPDRFSGHQFPNYSSELNVNALLLGDSALYLCASSLSGGALADTQYFGPGTRLTVL.

The chain is built from TRBV10-2 and TRBJ2-1; 7 bases match TRBD2. CDR3 length: 11 amino acids. Looked up from germline, CDR1 is WSHSY and CDR2 is SAAADI. V trimming: 7 bases; J trimming: 9 bases; junction bases outside the gene matches: 3. Here the CDR3 DNA reads TGCGCCAGCACAGCGGGAACTGAGCAGTTCTTC. Translation: CASTAGTEQFF.

The V and J genes are TRBV6-6 and TRBJ1-5, with D perhaps matching TRBD1 (6 bases). This CDR3 is 16 amino acids long. The germline CDR1 and CDR2 sequences are MNHNY and SVGAGI (reference sequence). V lost 0 bases and J 0 bases, leaving 9 bases between the germline ends. The CDR3 spells CASSYSGGASNQPQHF. The CDR3, as DNA: TGTGCCAGCAGTTACTCGGGGGGGGCTAGCAATCAGCCCCAGCATTTT.

The chain is built from TRBV6-5 and TRBJ1-1, with 8 nucleotides matching TRBD1. CDR3 size: 13 residues. Per germline, CDR1 MNHEY and CDR2 SVGAGI. V lost 5 bases to trimming and J lost 10 bases; unmatched junction nucleotides: 9. In nucleotides, the CDR3 is TGTGCCAGCAGTCTCCGACAGGGGAGGGTAGCTTTCTTT. Translating gives CASSLRQGRVAFF.

This chain uses TRBV7-6 with TRBJ2-2; 10 nucleotides agree with TRBD2. Germline V gene lookup returns CDR1 SGHVS and CDR2 FNYEAQ. Trimming took 2 bases from V and 2 from J; bases not matched to a gene: 5. The CDR3 runs to 17 residues. The CDR3 region has the DNA TGTGCCAGCAGCTTATCGAAGCGGGGGGGAAACACCGGGGAGCTGTTTTTT. Protein: CASSLSKRGGNTGELFF.

This clone was seen only a few times. V usage is TRBV28 and J usage is TRBJ1-4, with a weak D call TRBD1 (5 bases). CDR1 is MDHEN, CDR2 SYDVKM, per germline. V dropped 7 bases and J dropped 8 bases, with 11 bases sitting between them. The CDR3 has 12 residues. CDR3 DNA sequence: TGTGCCAGCACCGGGACTCCGGAAAAACTGTTTTTT. Translation: CASTGTPEKLFF.

V and J are TRBV6-6 and TRBJ2-1; 9 positions match TRBD2. CDR3 size: 15 residues. CDR1 and CDR2 from the germline V gene are MNHNY and SVGAGI (reference sequence). After removal of 4 bases from V and 3 bases from J, the junction contained 4 bases not matched to a gene. The CDR3, as DNA: TGTGCCAGCAGTTCCTCTAGCGGGAACTACAATGAGCAGTTCTTC. Encoded protein: CASSSSSGNYNEQFF.

This clone turned up a few times. The genes are TRBV6-6 and TRBJ2-3; TRBD2 matches at 10 bases. V was pared by 2 bases and J by 4 bases, with 6 bases of the junction left unmatched. The germline CDR1 and CDR2 sequences are MNHNY and SVGAGI (reference sequence). CDR3 length: 16 amino acids. The CDR3 sequence is CASSYRAGGPADTQYF. In DNA form, the CDR3 reads TGTGCCAGCAGTTACCGAGCGGGGGGGCCCGCAGATACGCAGTATTTT.

V is TRBV5-4 and J is TRBJ2-2, with 9 bases identical to TRBD2. CDR3 length equals 17 residues. The V and J ends lost 4 bases and 4 bases, in that order; junction bases with no gene match: 11. Germline V gene lookup returns CDR1 SGHNT and CDR2 YYREEE (reference sequence). The CDR3 sequence is CASSQDVAGEGTGELFF. The CDR3 DNA is TGTGCCAGCAGCCAGGATGTAGCGGGAGAAGGCACCGGGGAGCTGTTTTTT.

The chain links TRBV7-9 to TRBJ1-1, with 10 bases that match TRBD1. This CDR3 spans 14 amino acids. V gave up 3 bases and J gave up 3 bases; unmatched junction bases: 1. Germline V gene data show CDR1 as SEHNR and CDR2 as FQNEAQ (reference sequence). CDR3 amino acids: CASSFGQGDTEAFF. For the CDR3, the DNA is TGTGCCAGCAGCTTCGGACAGGGGGACACTGAAGCTTTCTTT. Using reference TRBV7-9 and TRBJ1-1 for the parts outside the CDR3, the full variable domain is DTGVSQNPRHKITKRGQNVTFRCDPISEHNRLYWYRQTLGQGPEFLTYFQNEAQLEKSRLLSDRFSAERPKGSFSTLEIQRTEQGDSAMYLCASSFGQGDTEAFFGQGTRLTVV.

This chain connects TRBV6-1 to TRBJ2-7, with D possibly matching TRBD2 (7 bases). Germline assignment: CDR1 MNHNS and CDR2 SASEGT. Trimming removed 4 bases from V and 3 bases from J, with 19 bases in between. The CDR3 sequence is 16 residues long. DNA of the CDR3: TGTGCCAGCAGTGTTGGGGGGGCAGCCGGACACTACGAGCAGTACTTC. It codes for CASSVGGAAGHYEQYF.

The chain joins TRBV18 to TRBJ1-1; 7 positions agree with TRBD1. V dropped 6 bases and J dropped 1; count of bases not matched to a gene: 2. The CDR3 extends over 13 amino acids. Germline lookup yields CDR1 KGHSH and CDR2 LQKENI. DNA of the CDR3: TGTGCCAGCTCCTGGGACAGGAACACTGAAGCTTTCTTT. It yields the protein CASSWDRNTEAFF.

A few counts support this clone. The V and J genes are TRBV6-6 and TRBJ2-3; TRBD2 agrees at 9 bases. CDR3 size: 13 residues. Germline V gene sequence: CDR1 MNHNY, CDR2 SVGAGI (reference sequence). V shed 7 bases, J shed 7 bases, and the junction held 6 bases outside the gene matches. Here the CDR3 reads CASKEAGGHTQYF. In DNA form, the CDR3 reads TGTGCCAGCAAGGAAGCGGGGGGACATACGCAGTATTTT.

The rearrangement joins TRBV5-6 to TRBJ1-2; unclear D gene. The V end was cut by 4 bases, the J end by 0 bases, with 7 bases between. This CDR3 has 13 residues. The germline V gene encodes CDR1 SGHDT and CDR2 YYEEEE. The CDR3 DNA sequence: TGTGCCAGCAGCCCATCAGCTAACTATGGCTACACCTTC. Its protein product is CASSPSANYGYTF.

This clone appeared a single time. The rearrangement links TRBV30 to TRBJ2-7; 7 positions match TRBD1. This CDR3 is 15 amino acids long. V lost 2 bases to trimming and J lost 4 bases; unmatched junction nucleotides: 11. Germline V gene lookup returns CDR1 GTSNPN and CDR2 SVGIG (reference sequence). This CDR3 reads CAWSRIGTDRYEQYF. CDR3 nucleotides: TGTGCCTGGAGTCGGATCGGGACAGACAGATACGAGCAGTACTTC. The whole variable domain, filled in from reference TRBV30 and TRBJ2-7, reads SQTIHQWPATLVQPVGSPLSLECTVEGTSNPNLYWYRQAAGRGLQLLFYSVGIGQISSEVPQNLSASRPQDRQFILSSKKLLLSDSGFYLCAWSRIGTDRYEQYFGPGTRLTVT.

The chain carries TRBV11-3 and TRBJ2-1, with 7 bases aligning to TRBD2. Germline CDR1 reads SGHNT; CDR2 reads YENEEA. The CDR3 runs 12 residues. Losses at the gene ends were 11 bases for V and 7 bases for J; bases not matched to a gene: 8. The DNA of the CDR3 is TGTGCCGGAGGGGAGGGAAAGAATGAGCAGTTCTTC. As protein: CAGGEGKNEQFF.

V and J are TRBV5-4 and TRBJ1-1; a possible D gene is TRBD1 (6 bases). Trimming took 2 bases from V and 1 from J, leaving 12 bases between them. Germline CDR1 is SGHNT and CDR2 is YYREEE (reference sequence). The CDR3 consists of 15 residues. The CDR3 region has the DNA TGTGCCAGCAGCTTTGCCTGGACAGCGAACACTGAAGCTTTCTTT. Protein: CASSFAWTANTEAFF.

The V call is TRBV4-2, the J call TRBJ2-3; 7 nucleotides match TRBD2. This CDR3 region has 16 residues. V trimming: 1 base; J trimming: 0 bases; junction bases outside the gene matches: 4. The germline V gene encodes CDR1 LGHNA and CDR2 YNFKEQ. CDR3 sequence: CASSQVGGGSTDTQYF. The CDR3 DNA reads as TGTGCCAGCAGCCAAGTGGGGGGAGGGAGCACAGATACGCAGTATTTT.

The chain employs TRBV29-1 and TRBJ2-3; possible D gene TRBD1, 6 bases. Trimming took 4 bases from V and 4 from J, leaving 12 bases between them. Per the germline V gene, CDR1 is SQVTM and CDR2 is ANQGSEA. The CDR3 is 13 amino acids. In DNA, the CDR3 is TGCAGCGTTGGGACAGATGGGGCAGATACGCAGTATTTT. Translated: CSVGTDGADTQYF.